This entry lists 18 T cell receptor beta chains sequenced from one sample in a study of OX40 agonist ivuxolimab in advanced cancers. Some clones are missing from TCRdb's copy, which holds only in-frame ones; the method was immunoSEQ multiplex PCR. The data show tens of thousands of clones, approximately 89% seen once. Here the sequenced sample was CD4+ or CD8+ T cells sorted from blood, taken in a trial of the OX40 agonist ivuxolimab. These TCRs come from an adult with an advanced solid tumor such as melanoma, head and neck, liver or kidney cancer.

This chain joins TRBV11-1 and TRBJ2-3, with D hard to call. V was shortened by 2 bases and J by 2 bases, with 5 bases between the two germline ends. CDR3 size: 13 residues. CDR1 SGHAT and CDR2 FQDESV come from the germline V gene (reference sequence). CDR3 amino acids: CASSLYYTDTQYF. The CDR3 region has the DNA TGTGCCAGCAGCTTATACTACACAGATACGCAGTATTTT.

The CDR3 region is CATSRGQRGSTDTQYF. The CDR3, as DNA: TGTGCCACCAGCAGAGGGCAGCGGGGGAGCACAGATACGCAGTATTTT. The V and J genes are TRBV15 and TRBJ2-3, with TRBD2 identical over 8 bases. The V segment lost 1 base and the J segment 0 bases; nucleotides outside the gene matches: 3. The CDR3 consists of 16 residues. The germline CDR1 and CDR2 sequences are LNHNV and YYDKDF (reference sequence).

The chain carries TRBV11-2 and TRBJ2-3; D unclear. This CDR3 spans 15 amino acids. Trimming pared 3 bases from V and 2 bases from J, leaving 12 bases between. CDR1 is SGHAT and CDR2 is FQNNGV in the germline V gene. Here the CDR3 reads CASSFSGLSTDTQYF. For the CDR3, the DNA is TGTGCCAGCAGCTTTTCTGGGCTGTCCACAGATACGCAGTATTTT.

The chain has TRBV6-5 and TRBJ1-6, with a possible D match to TRBD1 (5 bases). The CDR3 covers 15 residues. Per the germline V gene, CDR1 is MNHEY and CDR2 is SVGAGI. V lost 6 bases and J 10 bases, leaving 19 bases between the germline ends. CDR3 sequence: CASSIRGVAGSPLHF. The CDR3 nucleotides are TGTGCCAGCAGCATCCGGGGGGTTGCGGGGTCACCCCTCCACTTT.

The chain joins TRBV19 to TRBJ1-5; 8 bases fit TRBD1. Germline CDR1 LNHDA, CDR2 SQIVND (reference sequence). The CDR3 totals 13 residues. V trimming: 7 bases; J trimming: 7 bases; junction bases outside the gene matches: 6. The CDR3 DNA is TGTGCCAGTAATGACAGGGGAGGACAGCCCCAGCATTTT. Translating gives CASNDRGGQPQHF.

Here the CDR3 reads CASSLTGEGYEQYF. Here the CDR3 DNA reads TGCGCCAGCAGCTTGACAGGGGAAGGGTACGAGCAGTACTTC. The chain uses TRBV5-1 and TRBJ2-7; 7 bases line up with TRBD1. The CDR3 length is 14 residues. Unmatched junction bases numbered 5, after V lost 1 base and J lost 4 bases. The germline gives CDR1 SGHRS, CDR2 YFSETQ.

The genes are TRBV9 and TRBJ1-2; D may be TRBD1 (6 bases). The CDR3 is 14 residues long. Between the trimmed V and J ends, which lost 0 bases and 4 bases, there was a span of 10 bases. Germline V lookup: CDR1 SGDLS, CDR2 YYNGEE. CDR3 residues: CASSVDEGGYGYTF. The CDR3 region has the DNA TGTGCCAGCAGCGTAGATGAAGGGGGCTATGGCTACACCTTC.

This clone was recorded once. The CDR3 DNA reads as TGCGCCAGCAGACCCCTGACAGGGGCGAACGGGGAGCTGTTTTTT. Translating gives CASRPLTGANGELFF. The gene calls are TRBV5-1 and TRBJ2-2; the match to TRBD1 covers 8 bases. The CDR3 is 15 amino acids. The germline gives CDR1 SGHRS, CDR2 YFSETQ. Losses at the gene ends were 5 bases for V and 7 bases for J; bases not matched to a gene: 10.

The V gene is TRBV9, the J gene TRBJ1-2; no reliable D call. The CDR3 totals 15 residues. Per the germline V gene, CDR1 is SGDLS and CDR2 is YYNGEE. Trimming took off 4 bases at V and 1 base at J, with 14 bases between the two ends. The CDR3 reads CASSPLSEVNYGYTF. CDR3 coding DNA: TGTGCCAGCAGCCCGCTCTCGGAAGTTAACTATGGCTACACCTTC. The whole variable domain, remainder taken from reference TRBV9 and TRBJ1-2, is DSGVTQTPKHLITATGQRVTLRCSPRSGDLSVYWYQQSLDQGLQFLIQYYNGEERAKGNILERFSAQQFPDLHSELNLSSLELGDSALYFCASSPLSEVNYGYTFGSGTRLTVV.

The gene calls are TRBV29-1 and TRBJ2-3, with D unclear. The CDR3 loop spans 14 amino acids. The germline V gene has CDR1 SQVTM and CDR2 ANQGSEA. V dropped 7 bases and J dropped 2 bases, with 16 bases sitting between them. In DNA, the CDR3 is TGCAGCGCTTGGGATGGGTCGGACACAGATACGCAGTATTTT. Translation gives CSAWDGSDTDTQYF.

The V call is TRBV27, the J call TRBJ2-7; no reliable D call. V gave up 1 base and J gave up 1 base, with 17 bases separating them. The CDR3 is 17 amino acids. CDR1 and CDR2 from the germline V gene are MNHEY and SMNVEV (reference sequence). The CDR3 loop is CASSLLTSPSISYEQYF. CDR3 coding DNA: TGTGCCAGCAGTTTATTGACCAGCCCGAGCATATCCTACGAGCAGTACTTC.

J is TRBJ2-7 and V is TRBV27; TRBD1 aligns across 11 bases. Germline loops: CDR1 MNHEY, CDR2 SMNVEV (reference sequence). The CDR3 is 16 amino acids. Trimming took 6 bases from V and 2 from J; bases not matched to a gene: 9. The CDR3 is CASSHWGTGGPYEQYF. For the CDR3, the DNA is TGTGCCAGCAGCCACTGGGGGACAGGGGGTCCCTACGAGCAGTACTTC.

The chain combines TRBV12-5 with TRBJ2-3; TRBD1 agrees at 7 bases. V dropped 1 base and J dropped 5; count of bases not matched to a gene: 9. Germline CDR1 and CDR2: LGHNT and FRNRAP. CDR3 length: 16 amino acids. The CDR3 DNA follows: TGTGCTAGTGGTTTGGCGACAGGGAGCGGCCAAGATACGCAGTATTTT. Amino acid sequence: CASGLATGSGQDTQYF.

This chain connects TRBV5-5 to TRBJ2-5, with a possible D match to TRBD2 (5 bases). Deletions cut 3 bases from V and 4 bases from J, with 13 bases between. CDR3 length: 14 residues. Germline CDR1 SGHKS, CDR2 YYEKEE (reference sequence). The CDR3 loop reads CASSYMAGGETQYF. DNA for the CDR3: TGTGCCAGCAGCTATATGGCAGGAGGAGAGACCCAGTACTTC.

This clone was observed once. The chain combines TRBV11-1 with TRBJ2-7; D is ambiguous. V lost 3 bases and J lost 3, with 6 bases in between. The CDR3 has 12 residues. Per germline, CDR1 SGHAT and CDR2 FQDESV (reference sequence). Here the CDR3 reads CASSFSYYEQYF. The CDR3 DNA reads as TGTGCCAGCAGCTTTTCGTACTACGAGCAGTACTTC.

This chain uses TRBV11-2 with TRBJ1-5; perhaps TRBD1 as D (6 bases). There are 16 residues in the CDR3. The germline V gene has CDR1 SGHAT and CDR2 FQNNGV. V was clipped by 1 base and J by 7 bases, with 17 bases between them. CDR3 loop: CASSLVGQGHPQPQHF. The CDR3 DNA sequence: TGTGCCAGCAGCTTAGTAGGGCAGGGGCATCCCCAGCCCCAGCATTTT.

This rearrangement joins TRBV11-2 to TRBJ1-1; tentative D call: TRBD1 (5 bases). V lost 0 bases, J lost 7 bases, and 15 bases lay in between. From germline, CDR1 is SGHAT and CDR2 FQNNGV. The CDR3 has 15 residues. CDR3 in DNA: TGTGCCAGCAGCTTAGAGGGGCGACAGAAAAGTGAAGCTTTCTTT. Its protein is CASSLEGRQKSEAFF.

This chain connects TRBV29-1 to TRBJ1-2; tentatively, D is TRBD1 (5 bases). CDR3 length equals 16 residues. The germline CDR1 and CDR2 sequences are SQVTM and ANQGSEA. The germline V and J ends were trimmed by 3 bases and 5 bases, with 22 bases remaining between them. The CDR3 sequence is CSVDERGSGFYYGYTF. The CDR3 nucleotides read TGCAGCGTTGATGAGCGGGGGAGCGGATTTTATTATGGCTACACCTTC.